The rows below give T cell receptor beta chains drawn from one sample of a study of OX40 agonist ivuxolimab in advanced cancers. Using immunoSEQ multiplex PCR, the repertoire was profiled, and TCRdb retains in-frame clones only, with some absent. The table has about 73,000 clones, approximately 91% seen once. The sample in question was CD4+ or CD8+ T cells sorted from blood, obtained in a trial of the OX40 agonist ivuxolimab. Every receptor here comes from an adult with an advanced solid tumor such as melanoma, head and neck, liver or kidney cancer. The conserved cysteine and the conserved F or W are not part of the CDR3 here.

TRBV19	ASSRYRGDQPQH
TRBV5-6	ASSSYGLAESYEQY
TRBV7-2	ASSSGQPSGANVLT
TRBV5-6	ASSLVLNTEAF
TRBV2	ASSGGTGQETQY
TRBV19	ASSMAGTSSYEQY
TRBV5-1	ATRLQGNTEAF
TRBV5-6	ASSWRGYEQY
TRBV7-9	ASSRTSADNEQF
TRBV28	ASSPTHRRGAF
TRBV5-4	ASSLEGSNIQY
TRBV20-1	SAWTGDGYT
TRBV27	ASSLPGAQGTDTQY
TRBV6-1	ASSEAHWTATNQPQH
TRBV2	ASRERTSGNMETQY
TRBV19	ASSSGPFYGYT
TRBV2	ASSERPAGNYEQY
TRBV4-2	ASSQDPRPTNEKLF
TRBV7-7	ASSLVRSSYNEQF
TRBV5-8	ASSIRQTYSGNTIY
TRBV7-3	ASSPEGTGPLNTEAF
TRBV6-1	ASTEQGTNEKLF
TRBV7-9	ASSLMGDREQY
TRBV19	ASSPHLGGRGETQY
TRBV5-1	ASSLEGQGVFSGANVLT
TRBV15	ATSRGGAGQPQH
TRBV19	ASSIGDRPPGNEQF
TRBV14	ASSQVGNTIY
TRBV5-1	ASSQQGQVNEQY
TRBV7-8	ASSGRSAGNTIY
TRBV15	ATSRGWQLNEQF
TRBV6-1	ASRKGPGDGYT
TRBV10-3	AISLQGPRTGANVLT
TRBV2	ASSVWQQNEKLF
TRBV5-1	ASSLMGQAYNEQF
TRBV9	ASSVAGQRNQPQH
TRBV6-6	ASSYPVTDTQY
TRBV6-5	ASSPTRNTGELF
TRBV6-6	ASSYTTGALDTQY
TRBV4-2	ASSLVGTTGANVLT
TRBV6-4	ASSVQGSTGELF
TRBV28	ASRAGTSTDTQY
TRBV5-1	ASTGAVNTEAF
TRBV7-6	ASSRTFDQPQH
TRBV7-8	ASSRPGNTIY
TRBV25-1	ASSELTGGANSPLH
TRBV28	ASSGRLAGGNEQF
TRBV2	ASGASEGQPQH
TRBV29-1	SVKTGTGGIGAQH
TRBV5-4	ASAPDRAGEQY
TRBV10-2	ASSEWGTGKGEAF
TRBV2	ASGQANTGELF
TRBV5-1	ASSLARGMGTDTQY